What follows are 24 T cell receptor beta chains derived from one specimen sequenced in a study of blood T cell repertoires in COVID-19. Assay used: immunoSEQ multiplex PCR; TCRdb lists only in-frame clones, some missing. The sample records under 150,000 clones, 75% to 85% being singletons. The sample consisted of peripheral blood. These receptors came from a woman aged 50 to 65 with acute or convalescent COVID-19.

The chain is built from TRBV7-9 and TRBJ1-2; D perhaps matches TRBD1 (6 bases). V lost 6 bases to trimming and J lost 3 bases, with 14 bases between them. Germline V lookup: CDR1 SEHNR, CDR2 FQNEAQ (reference sequence). CDR3 length: 14 residues. This chain's CDR3 is CASSPQGYDYGYTF. CDR3 nucleotides: TGTGCCAGCAGTCCACAGGGATACGACTATGGCTACACCTTC. The complete variable domain, with remaining parts taken from reference TRBV7-9 and TRBJ1-2, reads DTGVSQNPRHKITKRGQNVTFRCDPISEHNRLYWYRQTLGQGPEFLTYFQNEAQLEKSRLLSDRFSAERPKGSFSTLEIQRTEQGDSAMYLCASSPQGYDYGYTFGSGTRLTVV.

The J gene is TRBJ2-2, the V gene TRBV19; D may be TRBD1 (5 bases). Germline V gives CDR1 LNHDA, CDR2 SQIVND (reference sequence). The CDR3 loop spans 15 amino acids. V lost 5 bases to trimming and J lost 2 bases, with 12 bases between them. The chain's CDR3 is CASSFRTLNTGELFF. CDR3 nucleotides: TGTGCCAGTAGTTTTCGGACACTCAACACCGGGGAGCTGTTTTTT.

As concerns this clone: Other DNA sequences in this specimen translate into the identical CDR3. The V and J genes are TRBV5-1 and TRBJ1-1, with unresolved D. V was pared by 0 bases and J by 4 bases, with 7 bases between. CDR1 and CDR2 from the germline V gene are SGHRS and YFSETQ. The CDR3 has 13 residues. The chain's CDR3 is CASSLGGGTEAFF. CDR3 in DNA: TGCGCCAGCAGCTTGGGCGGTGGCACTGAAGCTTTCTTT.

The gene calls are TRBV7-2 and TRBJ1-5; possible D gene TRBD1, 5 bases. V gave up 5 bases and J gave up 0 bases, with 20 bases separating them. Germline lookup yields CDR1 SGHTA and CDR2 FQGNSA. The CDR3 contains 18 residues. The CDR3 region is CASSHQGMDYYSNQPQHF. CDR3 in DNA: TGTGCCAGCAGCCATCAGGGAATGGATTATTATAGCAATCAGCCCCAGCATTTT.

CDR3 in DNA: TGTGCTAGTGGTTCAGCTAGCGGGCGGTTTACAGGGGCCAACGTCCTGACTTTC. Translated, it gives CASGSASGRFTGANVLTF. This chain joins TRBV12-5 and TRBJ2-6, with TRBD2 matching 8 bases. J lost 4 bases, V lost 4 bases, and 12 bases had no gene match. The CDR3 runs 18 residues. Germline-derived CDR1 and CDR2 are LGHNT and FRNRAP.

This clone was seen more than once but under ten times. The chain has TRBV7-2 and TRBJ2-1; D is perhaps TRBD1 (5 bases). Germline CDR1 and CDR2: SGHTA and FQGNSA. The CDR3 runs to 16 residues. The V gene lost 5 bases and the J gene lost 5 bases, with 19 bases spanning the gap. The chain's CDR3 is CASSPLGSGSHNEQFF. For the CDR3, the DNA is TGTGCCAGCAGCCCACTCGGCTCAGGGTCCCACAATGAGCAGTTCTTC.

The gene calls are TRBV6-1 and TRBJ1-2; weak D call: TRBD1 (5 bases). Germline V gene lookup returns CDR1 MNHNS and CDR2 SASEGT. The V gene lost 7 bases and the J gene lost 9 bases, with 21 bases spanning the gap. The CDR3 extends over 14 amino acids. For the CDR3, the DNA is TGTGCCAGCAAGGGATCGACAGACCGCTTGAGCTACACCTTC. Amino acid sequence: CASKGSTDRLSYTF.

The chain carries TRBV5-1 and TRBJ1-6; possible D gene TRBD1, 6 bases. Trimming removed 1 base from V and 7 bases from J, with 12 bases in between. The CDR3 loop spans 15 amino acids. The V gene's germline CDR1 is SGHRS and CDR2 YFSETQ. CDR3 region: CASSLSGTKNSPLHF. The DNA for the CDR3 is TGCGCCAGCAGCTTGTCCGGGACAAAAAATTCACCCCTCCACTTT.

The J gene is TRBJ2-5, the V gene TRBV2, with 10 nucleotides matching TRBD1. V lost 4 bases to trimming and J lost 5 bases; unmatched junction nucleotides: 7. Germline CDR1 SNHLY, CDR2 FYNNEI. The length of the CDR3 is 15 residues. CDR3 DNA sequence: TGTGCCAGCAGTGTGGACAGGGGGGAGTGGGAGACCCAGTACTTC. Its protein product is CASSVDRGEWETQYF. Filled out from reference TRBV2 and TRBJ2-5, the complete variable domain reads EPEVTQTPSHQVTQMGQEVILRCVPISNHLYFYWYRQILGQKVEFLVSFYNNEISEKSEIFDDQFSVERPDGSNFTLKIRSTKLEDSAMYFCASSVDRGEWETQYFGPGTRLLVL.

This rearrangement joins TRBV6-1 to TRBJ1-5, with 7 bases aligning to TRBD1. The CDR3 has 14 amino acids. Trimming cost V 3 bases and J 4 bases; bases outside gene matches: 3. Germline CDR1 and CDR2: MNHNS and SASEGT. The CDR3 spells CASSEMTGNQPQHF. CDR3 sequence (DNA): TGTGCCAGCAGTGAGATGACAGGGAATCAGCCCCAGCATTTT.

The chain joins TRBV7-2 to TRBJ2-1; D might be TRBD2 (7 bases). This CDR3 region has 15 residues. Germline CDR1 reads SGHTA; CDR2 reads FQGNSA. The V end lost 7 bases, the J end lost 5 bases, and 18 bases lay between the germline ends. CDR3 sequence (DNA): TGTGCCAGCACCCAACACGGGGGGCGAAACAATGAGCAGTTCTTC. This codes for CASTQHGGRNNEQFF.

The chain uses TRBV11-2 and TRBJ2-7; D unclear. Trimming cost V 1 base and J 5 bases, with 9 bases left between them. The germline gives CDR1 SGHAT, CDR2 FQNNGV. The CDR3 totals 13 residues. The CDR3 loop reads CASSLGLSHEQYF. The DNA of the CDR3 is TGTGCCAGCAGCTTAGGTCTAAGCCACGAGCAGTACTTC.

The table lists this clone with a few counts. V is TRBV5-1 and J is TRBJ2-2, with D possibly matching TRBD1 (6 bases). The V gene lost 4 bases and the J gene lost 6 bases, with 16 bases spanning the gap. Looked up from germline, CDR1 is SGHRS and CDR2 is YFSETQ. The CDR3 covers 15 residues. CDR3 DNA: TGCGCCAGCAGCCGAGTGGCAGGGGCTTCCGGGGAGCTGTTTTTT. Encoded protein: CASSRVAGASGELFF. Combining the CDR3 with reference TRBV5-1 and TRBJ2-2 gives the whole variable domain KAGVTQTPRYLIKTRGQQVTLSCSPISGHRSVSWYQQTPGQGLQFLFEYFSETQRNKGNFPGRFSGRQFSNSRSEMNVSTLELGDSALYLCASSRVAGASGELFFGEGSRLTVL.

CDR3 sequence: CASSYSPLNTEAFF. In DNA, the CDR3 is TGTGCCAGCAGTTATAGTCCCTTGAACACTGAAGCTTTCTTT. The chain employs TRBV28 and TRBJ1-1, with D unclear. The V and J ends lost 4 bases and 0 bases respectively, with 9 bases between them. This CDR3 contains 14 residues. Per germline, CDR1 MDHEN and CDR2 SYDVKM.

The J gene is TRBJ1-5, the V gene TRBV6-4; 7 bases map to TRBD1. Trimming took 9 bases from V and 6 from J; bases not matched to a gene: 11. Germline CDR1 and CDR2: MRHNA and SNTAGT. The CDR3 is made up of 14 amino acids. The CDR3: CARRPGQTIQPQHF. In nucleotides, the CDR3 is TGTGCCAGAAGACCGGGACAGACTATTCAGCCCCAGCATTTT.

This sequence joins TRBV4-1 and TRBJ1-2; 8 bases line up with TRBD1. Germline CDR1 is MGHRA and CDR2 is YSYEKL. The CDR3 is 15 residues long. J gave up 2 bases and V 0 bases, and 2 bases lay outside the gene matches. The CDR3 loop is CASSQEGQVNYGYTF. The CDR3, as DNA: TGCGCCAGCAGCCAAGAGGGACAGGTAAACTATGGCTACACCTTC.

This clone was seen more than once but under ten times. J is TRBJ2-3 and V is TRBV7-2, with 14 positions matching TRBD2. V shed 2 bases and J 6 bases; nucleotides not matched to a gene: 4. Germline values: CDR1 SGHTA, CDR2 FQGNSA. This CDR3 spans 16 amino acids. CDR3 in DNA: TGTGCCAGCAGCTTAAGACTAGCGGGGGGGCCCGATACGCAGTATTTT. Its translation: CASSLRLAGGPDTQYF.

In this sample, this clone turned up a few times. The J gene is TRBJ2-5, the V gene TRBV3-1 (or the pseudogene TRBV3-2); the match to TRBD1 covers 8 bases. Germline V gene data show CDR1 as LGHDT and CDR2 as YNNKEL (reference sequence). There are 15 residues in the CDR3. J was trimmed by 5 bases and V by 1 base; bases with no gene match: 6. This CDR3 reads CASSQVTGGFETQYF. As DNA, the CDR3 is TGTGCCAGCAGCCAAGTAACAGGGGGGTTCGAGACCCAGTACTTC.

The V call is TRBV5-1, the J call TRBJ1-6; D is undetermined. CDR1 and CDR2 from the germline V gene are SGHRS and YFSETQ. V was trimmed by 4 bases and J by 9 bases, leaving 14 bases between them. This CDR3 has 14 residues. The CDR3 coding sequence is TGCGCCAGCAGCAACCTCGACACAACTTCACCCCTCCACTTT. Translated, it gives CASSNLDTTSPLHF.

V and J are TRBV2 and TRBJ1-4; 9 bases align to TRBD1. After removal of 10 bases from V and 0 bases from J, the junction contained 9 bases not matched to a gene. Germline assignment: CDR1 SNHLY and CDR2 FYNNEI. The CDR3 is made up of 16 amino acids. DNA for the CDR3: TGTGCCACAGCCTTACAGGGGGCGGCAACTAATGAAAAACTGTTTTTT. Translation: CATALQGAATNEKLFF.

The gene calls are TRBV5-4 and TRBJ2-5; tentative D call: TRBD2 (6 bases). The CDR3 consists of 15 residues. Trimming pared 1 base from V and 5 bases from J, leaving 15 bases between. The germline V gene has CDR1 SGHNT and CDR2 YYREEE (reference sequence). The CDR3 nucleotides are TGTGCCAGCAGCTTGTTGGGCTTAGCGGACGAGACCCAGTACTTC. Translation: CASSLLGLADETQYF.

The V gene is TRBV9, the J gene TRBJ1-1, with D possibly TRBD1 on 6 matching bases. This CDR3 comprises 17 residues. Per the germline V gene, CDR1 is SGDLS and CDR2 is YYNGEE. The germline V and J ends were trimmed by 4 bases and 0 bases, with 19 bases remaining between them. CDR3 sequence: CASSINRDIGMNTEAFF. Here the CDR3 DNA reads TGTGCCAGCAGCATAAACAGGGATATAGGTATGAACACTGAAGCTTTCTTT.

The chain uses TRBV19 and TRBJ1-2, with TRBD1 identical over 8 bases. CDR1 is LNHDA and CDR2 is SQIVND in the germline V gene (reference sequence). V lost 6 bases and J lost 2; bases outside the gene matches: 11. CDR3 length: 16 amino acids. DNA of the CDR3: TGTGCCAGTAGCCCGACAGGGGCCCTGGGGAACTATGGCTACACCTTC. It yields the protein CASSPTGALGNYGYTF.

The rearrangement uses TRBV19 and TRBJ2-2; 7 nucleotides align to TRBD2. Germline CDR1 is LNHDA and CDR2 is SQIVND (reference sequence). The junction had 5 bases not matched to a gene; V was cut back by 5 bases and J by 5 bases. The CDR3 has 14 residues. This CDR3 reads CASSPQGGTGELFF. CDR3 nucleotide sequence: TGTGCCAGTAGTCCGCAGGGAGGGACCGGGGAGCTGTTTTTT.